These 13 T cell receptor beta chains share one sample of origin, sequenced in a study of cytotoxic CD8 clonotypes in ibrutinib-treated CLL. TCRdb keeps only in-frame clones here, not all; method: immunoSEQ multiplex PCR. The sample yields approximately 42,000 clones, roughly 69% seen once. Sequences were derived from PBMCs, sampled after 12 months of ibrutinib treatment. These receptors were collected from a human donor with chronic lymphocytic leukemia.

The V call is TRBV28, the J call TRBJ2-3; 7 bases align to TRBD1. The CDR3 spans 13 residues. The germline gives CDR1 MDHEN, CDR2 SYDVKM. V lost 6 bases and J lost 5; bases outside the gene matches: 5. The CDR3 nucleotides read TGTGCCAGCAGGGAGAGGGGGCGAGATACGCAGTATTTT. It specifies CASRERGRDTQYF. Full variable domain (rest looked up from reference TRBV28 and TRBJ2-3): DVKVTQSSRYLVKRTGEKVFLECVQDMDHENMFWYRQDPGLGLRLIYFSYDVKMKEKGDIPEGYSVSREKKERFSLILESASTNQTSMYLCASRERGRDTQYFGPGTRLTVL.

J is TRBJ2-7 and V is TRBV12-5, with a weak D call TRBD1 (5 bases). Germline V gene sequence: CDR1 LGHNT, CDR2 FRNRAP. This CDR3 has 14 amino acids. Trimming took off 3 bases at V and 6 bases at J, with 15 bases between the two ends. The CDR3, as DNA: TGTGCTAGTGGTTTACGGCAGGGAAAAATCGAGCAGTACTTC. The encoded protein is CASGLRQGKIEQYF. Full variable domain (missing parts from reference TRBV12-5 and TRBJ2-7): DARVTQTPRHKVTEMGQEVTMRCQPILGHNTVFWYRQTMMQGLELLAYFRNRAPLDDSGMPKDRFSAEMPDATLATLKIQPSEPRDSAVYFCASGLRQGKIEQYFGPGTRLTVT.

The rearrangement joins TRBV6-1 to TRBJ2-7; D not resolved. Trimming stripped 0 bases from V and 6 bases from J, with 6 bases between. The V gene's germline CDR1 is MNHNS and CDR2 SASEGT. This CDR3 comprises 12 residues. The CDR3 loop reads CASSEAAGEQYF. Here the CDR3 DNA reads TGTGCCAGCAGTGAAGCTGCAGGCGAGCAGTACTTC.

On this clone: The germline gene is not matched at one end of the junction; a read error may be the cause. The rearrangement uses TRBV18 and TRBJ2-4; possibly TRBD1 for D (5 bases). Germline CDR1 and CDR2: KGHSH and LQKENI. CDR3 length: 14 residues. CDR3 DNA sequence: TGTGCCAGCTCACCTACAGGCCCCAATAACATTCAGTACTTC. Translating it yields CASSPTGPNNIQYF.

This clone was observed a handful of times. The rearrangement uses TRBV6-5 and TRBJ2-7; maybe TRBD1 (6 bases). CDR1 is MNHEY and CDR2 is SVGAGI in the germline V gene. Trimming removed 0 bases at V and 5 bases at J, with 11 bases between. The CDR3 has 14 residues. CDR3 in amino acids: CASSYSNRANEQYF. The DNA of the CDR3 is TGTGCCAGCAGTTACTCGAACAGGGCAAACGAGCAGTACTTC.

The rearrangement uses TRBV19 and TRBJ1-5; 8 nucleotides align to TRBD1. J lost 7 bases, V lost 4 bases, and 6 bases had no gene match. CDR1 and CDR2 from the germline V gene are LNHDA and SQIVND (reference sequence). There are 14 residues in the CDR3. CDR3 in DNA: TGTGCCAGTAGTACCCAGGGGGCCTGGCAGCCCCAGCATTTT. Protein product: CASSTQGAWQPQHF.

The chain recombines TRBV6-1 with TRBJ2-7, with D tentatively TRBD2 (5 bases). Between the trimmed V and J ends, which lost 1 base and 2 bases, there was a span of 12 bases. The CDR3 runs to 15 residues. Germline V gene sequence: CDR1 MNHNS, CDR2 SASEGT. The CDR3 nucleotides are TGTGCCAGCAGTGAAGATGGGCGGGCTACCTACGAGCAGTACTTC. This sequence encodes CASSEDGRATYEQYF.

This clone was observed a few times. This chain connects TRBV7-9 to TRBJ2-4, with no clear D. Germline CDR1 reads SEHNR; CDR2 reads FQNEAQ (reference sequence). Trimming took 5 bases from V and 9 from J, leaving 8 bases between them. The CDR3 covers 11 residues. The CDR3 DNA follows: TGTGCCAGCAGCCCTTCGCTCATTCAGTACTTC. Translated: CASSPSLIQYF. Combining the CDR3 with reference TRBV7-9 and TRBJ2-4 gives the whole variable domain DTGVSQNPRHKITKRGQNVTFRCDPISEHNRLYWYRQTLGQGPEFLTYFQNEAQLEKSRLLSDRFSAERPKGSFSTLEIQRTEQGDSAMYLCASSPSLIQYFGAGTRLSVL.

The V call is TRBV7-6, the J call TRBJ1-3; tentatively, D is TRBD1 (6 bases). Between the trimmed V and J ends, which lost 1 base and 2 bases, there was a span of 6 bases. CDR3 length equals 14 residues. Germline loops: CDR1 SGHVS, CDR2 FNYEAQ. The DNA of the CDR3 is TGTGCCAGCAGCTTAGACAGGGCTGGAAACACCATATATTTT. This translates into CASSLDRAGNTIYF.

This clone was counted once. This sequence joins TRBV10-2 and TRBJ1-1; a possible D gene is TRBD1 (6 bases). CDR1 WSHSY and CDR2 SAAADI come from the germline V gene. V lost 5 bases and J lost 1, with 17 bases in between. This CDR3 is 16 amino acids long. The CDR3 protein is CASSLPTGITNTEAFF. In nucleotides, the CDR3 is TGCGCCAGCAGTCTCCCTACAGGGATAACGAACACTGAAGCTTTCTTT.

By its share, this clone is medium-sized. This chain uses TRBV7-9 with TRBJ1-3; D call uncertain. V shed 5 bases and J shed 4 bases, with 15 bases lying between them. The V gene's germline CDR1 is SEHNR and CDR2 FQNEAQ (reference sequence). The CDR3 contains 15 residues. The CDR3 is CASSPQEVKGNTIYF. DNA of the CDR3: TGTGCCAGCAGCCCCCAGGAGGTAAAGGGAAACACCATATATTTT.

Of note for this clone: Mismatch with germline at one junction end may stem from a read error. In DNA form, the CDR3 reads TGCGCCAGCAGTCCCAAGCTGTGCCCGTTC. This codes for CASSPKLCPF. V and J are TRBV23-1 and TRBJ1-2; D uncertain. TRBV23-1 falls under the ORF class, with uncertain function. This CDR3 spans 10 amino acids.

This clone was counted between two and nine times. This rearrangement joins TRBV6-1 to TRBJ2-5; D gene ambiguous. CDR3 size: 11 residues. Trimming shortened V by 6 bases and J by 4 bases, and 6 bases separated the two germline ends. In germline, CDR1 is MNHNS, CDR2 SASEGT. The CDR3 here is CASSLVETQYF. In DNA, the CDR3 is TGTGCCAGCAGCCTCGTAGAGACCCAGTACTTC.